Shown below are 29 T cell receptor beta chains from a single sample sequenced in a study of radiation and T cells in renal cell carcinoma. Assay used: immunoSEQ multiplex PCR; TCRdb lists only in-frame clones, some missing. The sample lists about 95,000 clones; roughly 90% were seen once. Described time point: baseline pretreatment blood. Noted treatment: 15 Gy SBRT to primary tumor, nephrectomy 4 weeks later. The sample here was blood, taken from a patient whose treatment included radiotherapy and nephrectomy. These receptors all come from a man in his fifties with renal cell carcinoma.

The chain employs TRBV5-3 and TRBJ2-3, with a possible D match to TRBD1 (5 bases). TRBV5-3 is an ORF; its function is uncertain. CDR3 length: 19 residues. Trimming shortened V by 0 bases and J by 1 base, and 21 bases separated the two germline ends. This CDR3 is CARSLDYPPQGCGTDTQYF. The DNA of the CDR3 is TGTGCCAGAAGCTTGGACTACCCACCCCAGGGTTGTGGCACAGATACGCAGTATTTT.

This sequence joins TRBV19 and TRBJ1-1; D possibly corresponds to TRBD1 (5 bases). CDR1 is LNHDA and CDR2 is SQIVND in the germline V gene (reference sequence). Between the trimmed V and J ends, which lost 5 bases and 1 base, there was a span of 23 bases. The CDR3 runs 18 residues. CDR3 amino acids: CASSPSTRFGATNTEAFF. For the CDR3, the DNA is TGTGCCAGTAGTCCTTCGACTCGCTTTGGGGCTACGAACACTGAAGCTTTCTTT.

V and J are TRBV19 and TRBJ2-1; D uncertain. The CDR3 contains 15 residues. CDR1 LNHDA and CDR2 SQIVND come from the germline V gene (reference sequence). The ends were cut back, 5 bases at V and 0 bases at J, with 11 bases in the middle. The CDR3, as DNA: TGTGCCAGTAGTCTGTCCCTTAGCTCCTACAATGAGCAGTTCTTC. The encoded protein is CASSLSLSSYNEQFF.

The gene calls are TRBV6-5 and TRBJ2-3; 9 bases line up with TRBD1. CDR3 length: 14 residues. The germline V gene has CDR1 MNHEY and CDR2 SVGAGI. Trimming cost V 7 bases and J 3 bases; bases outside gene matches: 5. The CDR3 DNA follows: TGTGCCAGCAACCCTGGACAGGGGACAGATACGCAGTATTTT. It is translated as CASNPGQGTDTQYF.

The chain links TRBV10-3 to TRBJ2-7; 11 bases line up with TRBD2. The length of the CDR3 is 14 residues. With 6 bases clipped from V and 1 base from J, the junction kept 2 bases outside the gene matches. Germline lookup yields CDR1 ENHRY and CDR2 SYGVKD. CDR3 sequence (DNA): TGTGCCATCAGCCCTAGCGGGGGGTCCTACGAGCAGTACTTC. Protein: CAISPSGGSYEQYF.

This clone turned up a few times. The CDR3 DNA sequence: TGCGCCAGCAGCCCGAGGGGAGGGGGCGCGAATGGCTACACCTTC. Translating gives CASSPRGGGANGYTF. The rearrangement uses TRBV5-1 and TRBJ1-2; TRBD1 aligns across 7 bases. Germline CDR1 and CDR2: SGHRS and YFSETQ. The CDR3 is made up of 15 amino acids. V was pared by 4 bases and J by 6 bases, with 12 bases of the junction left unmatched.

This clone was recorded only once. The V call is TRBV6-5, the J call TRBJ1-4; D uncertain. The CDR3 is 15 residues long. V lost 6 bases and J 2 bases, leaving 13 bases between the germline ends. Germline-derived CDR1 and CDR2 are MNHEY and SVGAGI. The CDR3 loop reads CASSRNRATNEKLFF. Here the CDR3 DNA reads TGTGCCAGCAGCCGAAACCGGGCCACTAATGAAAAACTGTTTTTT.

V is TRBV30 and J is TRBJ1-2, with D possibly being TRBD1 (5 bases). Trimming pared 7 bases from V and 5 bases from J, leaving 17 bases between. Germline V gives CDR1 GTSNPN, CDR2 SVGIG (reference sequence). This CDR3 region has 13 residues. The CDR3 nucleotides are TGTGCCTTGGGGGAGGTCTGGGAGTATGGCTACACCTTC. Translation: CALGEVWEYGYTF.

The chain recombines TRBV12-5 with TRBJ1-2, with D perhaps TRBD1 (5 bases). With 6 bases removed from V and 4 bases from J, the gap between germline ends came to 15 bases. The CDR3 spans 14 residues. CDR1 is LGHNT and CDR2 is FRNRAP in the germline V gene. This CDR3 reads CASGYGTATYGYTF. The CDR3, as DNA: TGTGCTAGTGGCTACGGGACCGCGACCTATGGCTACACCTTC.

The chain joins TRBV6-5 to TRBJ2-7, with TRBD2 matching 10 bases. V was clipped by 2 bases and J by 3 bases; unmatched bases: 4. From germline, CDR1 is MNHEY and CDR2 SVGAGI. This CDR3 comprises 15 residues. CDR3 bases: TGTGCCAGCAGTTACGCGGCTAGCGGGAGCTACGAGCAGTACTTC. This codes for CASSYAASGSYEQYF.

This clone rates as hyperexpanded (1% or more). V usage is TRBV28 and J usage is TRBJ1-4; D is undetermined. Trimming stripped 6 bases from V and 0 bases from J, with 11 bases between. CDR3 length: 15 residues. CDR1 and CDR2 (germline): MDHEN, SYDVKM. DNA for the CDR3: TGTGCCAGCAGCATACAGACTTCAACTAATGAAAAACTGTTTTTT. It yields the protein CASSIQTSTNEKLFF.

This rearrangement joins TRBV7-2 to TRBJ1-2, with unresolved D. The ends were cut back, 1 base at V and 4 bases at J, with 13 bases in the middle. Germline values: CDR1 SGHTA, CDR2 FQGNSA. This CDR3 is built from 15 residues. The CDR3 DNA sequence: TGTGCCAGCAGCTTAGATGCTGGGTCTGGCTATGGCTACACCTTC. Its translation: CASSLDAGSGYGYTF.

The chain has TRBV2 and TRBJ1-6; possibly TRBD1 for D (6 bases). The CDR3 consists of 15 residues. CDR1 is SNHLY, CDR2 FYNNEI, per germline. Trimming left V 4 bases short and J 5 bases short, with 12 bases between. The DNA for the CDR3 is TGTGCCAGCAGTGTGAACGGGGGCGATAATTCACCCCTCCACTTT. Encoded protein: CASSVNGGDNSPLHF.

This chain links TRBV5-1 with TRBJ2-3; the match to TRBD2 covers 10 bases. Germline CDR1 SGHRS, CDR2 YFSETQ. The J segment lost 0 bases and the V segment lost 0 bases, leaving 4 bases of the junction unmatched. The CDR3 totals 17 residues. CDR3 coding DNA: TGCGCCAGCAGCTTGGTGGTAGCGGGGGGAAGCACAGATACGCAGTATTTT. It translates to CASSLVVAGGSTDTQYF.

The rearrangement uses TRBV7-2 and TRBJ2-5, with a weak D call TRBD2 (5 bases). The germline CDR1 and CDR2 sequences are SGHTA and FQGNSA. Trimming cost V 5 bases and J 7 bases, with 20 bases left between them. The CDR3 spans 15 residues. The DNA of the CDR3 is TGTGCCAGCAGCAGCCTAGCTACGGGGATCGTGACCCAGTACTTC. Residues: CASSSLATGIVTQYF.

The chain combines TRBV28 with TRBJ1-5; D call uncertain. V gave up 5 bases and J gave up 3 bases, with 17 bases separating them. Germline V lookup: CDR1 MDHEN, CDR2 SYDVKM. The CDR3 is made up of 16 amino acids. CDR3 sequence: CASSLKMTSFNQPQHF. The CDR3 nucleotides read TGTGCCAGCAGTCTGAAAATGACAAGTTTCAATCAGCCCCAGCATTTT.

This chain uses TRBV7-2 with TRBJ1-1, with D perhaps matching TRBD1 (6 bases). Looked up from germline, CDR1 is SGHTA and CDR2 is FQGNSA. The CDR3 contains 15 residues. The germline V and J ends were trimmed by 4 bases and 0 bases, with 12 bases remaining between them. The CDR3 spells CASSWTVTLNTEAFF. DNA of the CDR3: TGTGCCAGCAGCTGGACAGTTACGCTGAACACTGAAGCTTTCTTT.

V is TRBV7-2 and J is TRBJ2-5; D is uncertain. The CDR3 extends over 12 amino acids. Germline V CDR1 and CDR2: SGHTA, FQGNSA. The V end lost 3 bases, the J end lost 4 bases, and 6 bases lay between the germline ends. The CDR3 nucleotides read TGTGCCAGCAGCTTGCCCCCAGAGACCCAGTACTTC. This translates into CASSLPPETQYF.

The V gene is TRBV2, the J gene TRBJ1-5; no definite D call. The CDR3 runs 13 residues. Trimming took off 8 bases at V and 2 bases at J, with 10 bases between the two ends. Germline V gene lookup returns CDR1 SNHLY and CDR2 FYNNEI. DNA of the CDR3: TGTGCCAGCCGGAGGATGGGCAATCAGCCCCAGCATTTT. Protein sequence: CASRRMGNQPQHF.

This clone was seen only a few times. The chain employs TRBV6-5 and TRBJ1-2; TRBD1 matches 9 bases. Germline CDR1 and CDR2: MNHEY and SVGAGI. The CDR3 has 15 residues. V was clipped by 2 bases and J by 3 bases; unmatched bases: 4. The CDR3 DNA reads TGTGCCAGCAGTTACGAGGACAGGGGAGACTATGGCTACACCTTC. It codes for CASSYEDRGDYGYTF.

The J gene is TRBJ2-3, the V gene TRBV6-6, with 10 positions matching TRBD1. Germline V gene data show CDR1 as MNHNY and CDR2 as SVGAGI (reference sequence). Unmatched junction bases numbered 7, after V lost 2 bases and J lost 5 bases. CDR3 size: 16 residues. This CDR3 reads CASSYPRTGGIDTQYF. The CDR3, as DNA: TGTGCCAGCAGTTACCCGAGGACAGGGGGAATAGATACGCAGTATTTT.

The V call is TRBV7-3, the J call TRBJ2-3; maybe TRBD2 (5 bases). CDR1 and CDR2 (germline): SGHTA, FQGTGA. The CDR3 length is 15 residues. The V and J ends lost 5 bases and 6 bases respectively, with 18 bases between them. The CDR3 nucleotides read TGTGCCAGCAGCACCCCGGGCCCTCCGGGGGATACGCAGTATTTT. This sequence encodes CASSTPGPPGDTQYF.

CDR3 nucleotides: TGTGCCAGCAGGGGACAGGGAAAAACTGAAGCTTTCTTT. This gives the protein CASRGQGKTEAFF. The V gene is TRBV27, the J gene TRBJ1-1; 9 nucleotides agree with TRBD1. The CDR3 has 13 residues. Germline trimming cut 6 bases from V and 5 bases from J; bases unmatched to any gene: 4. The germline V gene has CDR1 MNHEY and CDR2 SMNVEV (reference sequence).

The chain joins TRBV5-1 to TRBJ2-3; D is perhaps TRBD1 (5 bases). The CDR3 spans 15 residues. CDR1 SGHRS and CDR2 YFSETQ come from the germline V gene. V lost 2 bases, J lost 4 bases, and 14 bases lay in between. The CDR3 DNA is TGCGCCAGCAGCTTTGCAGGGCGGTCCCCAGATACGCAGTATTTT. The encoded protein is CASSFAGRSPDTQYF.

This clone was seen a handful of times. This chain uses TRBV7-9 with TRBJ2-1, with D unclear. Deletions cut 2 bases from V and 4 bases from J, with 15 bases between. The CDR3 is made up of 16 amino acids. Germline assignment: CDR1 SEHNR and CDR2 FQNEAQ (reference sequence). CDR3 coding DNA: TGTGCCAGCAGCTTAAGTCAGTCCACAATATACAATGAGCAGTTCTTC. It specifies CASSLSQSTIYNEQFF.

The J gene is TRBJ2-3, the V gene TRBV28, with a possible D match to TRBD2 (5 bases). The CDR3 has 15 residues. V lost 1 base, J lost 4 bases, and 12 bases lay in between. From germline, CDR1 is MDHEN and CDR2 SYDVKM. CDR3 residues: CASSLYGNGADTQYF. CDR3 sequence (DNA): TGTGCCAGCAGTTTATACGGGAATGGAGCAGATACGCAGTATTTT.

The CDR3 protein is CAWTGQGVYEQYF. CDR3 nucleotide sequence: TGTGCCTGGACCGGACAGGGAGTCTACGAGCAGTACTTC. This sequence joins TRBV30 and TRBJ2-7; 8 nucleotides align to TRBD1. The V gene's germline CDR1 is GTSNPN and CDR2 SVGIG (reference sequence). Losses at the gene ends were 4 bases for V and 3 bases for J; bases not matched to a gene: 5. The CDR3 covers 13 residues.

This rearrangement joins TRBV6-1 to TRBJ2-1; no definite D call. V was shortened by 6 bases and J by 3 bases, with 9 bases between the two germline ends. This CDR3 comprises 13 residues. Per germline, CDR1 MNHNS and CDR2 SASEGT. The CDR3: CASRGKNYNEQFF. DNA of the CDR3: TGTGCCAGCAGAGGGAAAAACTACAATGAGCAGTTCTTC.

The chain carries TRBV6-5 and TRBJ1-1, with D possibly matching TRBD1 (5 bases). Germline V gives CDR1 MNHEY, CDR2 SVGAGI. Trimming took 5 bases from V and 10 from J, leaving 20 bases between them. This CDR3 has 14 amino acids. The CDR3 loop reads CASSKTQSGLRAFF. CDR3 coding DNA: TGTGCCAGCAGTAAAACCCAATCGGGACTAAGAGCTTTCTTT.